The 27 T cell receptor beta chains reported below all come from one sample, sequenced in a study of CD4 T cells in relation to SARS-CoV-2 and coronaviruses (dated by TCRdb to the early 2020s). No antigen is known for these receptors. CD4+ T cells from unexposed donors were collected before the COVID-19 pandemic (2011-2018). Following 10 days of culture, the EasySep CD4+ T cell isolation kit was used to isolate CD4+ T cells. Receptor libraries were prepared by the immunoSEQ multiplex PCR assay. TCRdb holds this immuneACCESS table with in-frame rearrangements only. Some clones are missing; in checked studies, unresolved V genes explain under half, and the rest has no known cause. Present in this sample are more than 15,000 clones, 75% to 85% of which were seen just once. About 11% of the sample lies in the top ten. Specimen: CD4+ T cells from PBMCs, cultured in vitro. The source of these receptors is a human donor in good health.

The chain carries TRBV7-7 and TRBJ1-1; 10 bases fit TRBD1. The CDR3 is 14 amino acids. V shed 11 bases, J shed 3 bases, and the junction held 9 bases outside the gene matches. Germline CDR1 SSHAT, CDR2 FNYEAQ (reference sequence). CDR3 nucleotides: TGTGCCTCCCACCGGGGACAGGGGTACACTGAAGCTTTCTTT. Translation: CASHRGQGYTEAFF.

This clone was recorded only once. V and J are TRBV4-1 and TRBJ2-5, with D maybe TRBD1 (6 bases). The V and J ends lost 2 bases and 5 bases respectively, with 21 bases between them. The CDR3 consists of 17 residues. Germline CDR1 is MGHRA and CDR2 is YSYEKL. DNA of the CDR3: TGCGCCAGCAGCCAAACGTCGCAGGGGACCCTCCGGGAGACCCAGTACTTC. Its protein is CASSQTSQGTLRETQYF.

This chain uses TRBV5-4 with TRBJ2-5; 7 bases are a match to TRBD2. The CDR3 spans 15 residues. The junction had 3 bases not matched to a gene; V was cut back by 0 bases and J by 1 base. CDR1 and CDR2 from the germline V gene are SGHNT and YYREEE (reference sequence). CDR3 sequence: CASSLAAGVQETQYF. The CDR3 DNA reads TGTGCCAGCAGCTTGGCGGCGGGGGTCCAAGAGACCCAGTACTTC.

This clone showed up just a few times. The V and J genes are TRBV4-1 and TRBJ2-7; 15 nucleotides match TRBD2. Unmatched junction bases numbered 7, after V lost 0 bases and J lost 4 bases. The germline gives CDR1 MGHRA, CDR2 YSYEKL. The CDR3 is 18 residues long. DNA of the CDR3: TGCGCCAGCAGCCAAGATAGGGCCGGACTAGCGGGGGGGTACGAGCAGTACTTC. Protein product: CASSQDRAGLAGGYEQYF.

The J gene is TRBJ1-5, the V gene TRBV20-1; 9 bases agree with TRBD1. Germline loops: CDR1 DFQATT, CDR2 SNEGSKA (reference sequence). With 3 bases clipped from V and 4 bases from J, the junction kept 7 bases outside the gene matches. The CDR3 is made up of 15 amino acids. CDR3 sequence: CSASAGQGKNQPQHF. Written as DNA, the CDR3 is TGCAGTGCTAGTGCCGGACAGGGGAAGAATCAGCCCCAGCATTTT.

The chain recombines TRBV5-1 with TRBJ1-4, with TRBD1 matching over 7 bases. With 4 bases clipped from V and 8 bases from J, the junction kept 11 bases outside the gene matches. The germline CDR1 and CDR2 sequences are SGHRS and YFSETQ. The CDR3 totals 15 residues. This chain's CDR3 is CASSLRDRTREKLFF. Written as DNA, the CDR3 is TGCGCCAGCAGCCTCCGGGACAGAACAAGGGAAAAACTGTTTTTT. Drawing the rest from reference TRBV5-1 and TRBJ1-4, the complete variable domain is KAGVTQTPRYLIKTRGQQVTLSCSPISGHRSVSWYQQTPGQGLQFLFEYFSETQRNKGNFPGRFSGRQFSNSRSEMNVSTLELGDSALYLCASSLRDRTREKLFFGSGTQLSVL.

The CDR3 DNA reads as TGTGCCAGCAGCCACACAGATGGGGGCTACACCTTC. Its translation is CASSHTDGGYTF. The chain couples TRBV3-1 (or the pseudogene TRBV3-2) to TRBJ1-2; D gene ambiguous. Germline V gene lookup returns CDR1 LGHDT and CDR2 YNNKEL (reference sequence). This CDR3 region has 12 residues. Trimming pared 3 bases from V and 8 bases from J, leaving 10 bases between.

This clone occurred a few times. The chain links TRBV25-1 to TRBJ1-2; possible D gene TRBD1, 6 bases. Germline assignment: CDR1 MGHDK and CDR2 SYGVNS. V lost 6 bases and J 6 bases, leaving 11 bases between the germline ends. The CDR3 covers 12 residues. DNA of the CDR3: TGTGCCAGCAGCGGACAGTATGATGGCTACACCTTC. Its translation: CASSGQYDGYTF.

The chain links TRBV7-2 to TRBJ1-3; D is possibly TRBD1 (5 bases). V lost 2 bases and J 0 bases, leaving 17 bases between the germline ends. The germline CDR1 and CDR2 sequences are SGHTA and FQGNSA. CDR3 length equals 18 residues. The CDR3 sequence is CASSLLTGGGFSGNTIYF. Written as DNA, the CDR3 is TGTGCCAGCAGCTTACTCACAGGAGGAGGTTTCTCTGGAAACACCATATATTTT.

A few counts support this clone. The chain recombines TRBV25-1 with TRBJ1-3, with a weak D call TRBD1 (5 bases). Deletions cut 8 bases from V and 10 bases from J, with 21 bases between. The CDR3 sequence is 14 residues long. Germline lookup yields CDR1 MGHDK and CDR2 SYGVNS. The CDR3 DNA follows: TGTGCCAGCTCCATGGGGGGAACCCTTAAGACCATATATTTT. As protein: CASSMGGTLKTIYF.

The gene calls are TRBV27 and TRBJ1-6, with 7 bases lining up with TRBD1. The CDR3 extends over 17 amino acids. Per germline, CDR1 MNHEY and CDR2 SMNVEV (reference sequence). V lost 9 bases to trimming and J lost 0 bases; unmatched junction nucleotides: 11. CDR3 sequence (DNA): TGTGCCAGTCGGCGGACAGGATTTTCCTCCTATAATTCACCCCTCCACTTT. This translates into CASRRTGFSSYNSPLHF.

This sequence joins TRBV20-1 and TRBJ2-2, with no clear D. CDR3 size: 13 residues. CDR1 DFQATT and CDR2 SNEGSKA come from the germline V gene (reference sequence). Trimming shortened V by 3 bases and J by 6 bases, and 11 bases separated the two germline ends. The CDR3 loop is CSASSYFPGELFF. Written as DNA, the CDR3 is TGCAGTGCTAGTTCCTATTTCCCCGGGGAGCTGTTTTTT.

This rearrangement joins TRBV5-5 to TRBJ2-2, with a tentative D call TRBD2 (6 bases). The CDR3 has 16 residues. Trimming pared 4 bases from V and 0 bases from J, leaving 13 bases between. The germline V gene encodes CDR1 SGHKS and CDR2 YYEKEE (reference sequence). CDR3 residues: CASSPVPGANTGELFF. The CDR3 DNA is TGTGCCAGCAGCCCGGTCCCGGGGGCGAACACCGGGGAGCTGTTTTTT.

V gene TRBV9 combines with J gene TRBJ2-3; no reliable D call. Germline CDR1 reads SGDLS; CDR2 reads YYNGEE. The CDR3 is 17 residues long. Trimming shortened V by 2 bases and J by 1 base, and 17 bases separated the two germline ends. The CDR3 sequence is CASSVSRPVTGTDTQYF. The CDR3 region has the DNA TGTGCCAGCAGCGTCTCCCGCCCAGTCACTGGCACAGATACGCAGTATTTT.

The chain employs TRBV6-2 or TRBV6-3 and TRBJ1-4; D is uncertain. Germline lookup yields CDR1 MNHEY and CDR2 SVGEGT. The CDR3 totals 13 residues. V was shortened by 6 bases and J by 10 bases, with 15 bases between the two germline ends. The DNA of the CDR3 is TGTGCCAGCAGCCCGACCGGCGGCGGAAAACTGTTTTTT. This sequence encodes CASSPTGGGKLFF.

In its sample, this clone was seen once. This chain uses TRBV4-3 with TRBJ1-2; the D gene is possibly TRBD1 (5 bases). The CDR3 has 16 amino acids. V was trimmed by 3 bases and J by 0 bases, leaving 14 bases between them. In germline, CDR1 is LGHNA, CDR2 YSLEER. The CDR3 protein is CASSHGDPAANYGYTF. The CDR3 DNA reads TGCGCCAGCAGCCACGGGGACCCTGCGGCTAACTATGGCTACACCTTC.

The chain recombines TRBV12-3 or TRBV12-4 with TRBJ1-1, with D unclear. The CDR3 loop spans 13 amino acids. The ends were cut back, 5 bases at V and 1 base at J, with 8 bases in the middle. CDR3 loop: CASSRMANTEAFF. The CDR3 DNA follows: TGTGCCAGCAGTCGGATGGCGAACACTGAAGCTTTCTTT.

This rearrangement joins TRBV21-1 to TRBJ1-1. TRBV21-1 is given as a pseudogene. The CDR3 sequence is 12 residues long. The CDR3 reads CASSPLVGEAFF. The CDR3 DNA sequence: TGTGCCAGCAGCCCCCTGGTGGGGGAAGCTTTCTTT.

V and J are TRBV4-1 and TRBJ2-5, with TRBD1 identical over 10 bases. J gave up 4 bases and V 0 bases, and 2 bases lay outside the gene matches. The CDR3 contains 15 residues. CDR1 and CDR2 from the germline V gene are MGHRA and YSYEKL. This chain's CDR3 is CASSQDGQGGETQYF. For the CDR3, the DNA is TGCGCCAGCAGCCAAGACGGACAGGGGGGAGAGACCCAGTACTTC.

The rearrangement uses TRBV23-1 and TRBJ1-5; 7 bases are shared with TRBD1. TRBV23-1 has ORF status, its function being uncertain. Trimming took 6 bases from V and 0 from J; bases not matched to a gene: 2. The CDR3 runs to 14 residues. CDR3 region: CASRGTVSNQPQHF. In nucleotides, the CDR3 is TGCGCCAGCAGGGGGACAGTTAGCAATCAGCCCCAGCATTTT.

This chain joins TRBV9 and TRBJ2-1; perhaps TRBD2 as D (5 bases). Between the trimmed V and J ends, which lost 1 base and 4 bases, there was a span of 9 bases. The length of the CDR3 is 14 residues. Germline assignment: CDR1 SGDLS and CDR2 YYNGEE. The chain's CDR3 is CASSVSRDYNEQFF. In nucleotides, the CDR3 is TGTGCCAGCAGCGTATCTCGGGATTACAATGAGCAGTTCTTC.

The chain combines TRBV5-1 with TRBJ1-6, with D perhaps matching TRBD1 (6 bases). In germline, CDR1 is SGHRS, CDR2 YFSETQ. The CDR3 consists of 14 residues. Trimming left V 4 bases short and J 6 bases short, with 11 bases between. The CDR3 protein is CASSVDRFNSPLHF. The DNA of the CDR3 is TGCGCCAGCAGCGTCGACAGGTTTAATTCACCCCTCCACTTT.

J is TRBJ2-2 and V is TRBV11-2; maybe TRBD1 (5 bases). The length of the CDR3 is 15 residues. Trimming removed 8 bases at V and 0 bases at J, with 13 bases between. Germline lookup yields CDR1 SGHAT and CDR2 FQNNGV. Written as DNA, the CDR3 is TGTGCCAGCTTTACAGGTTACGCGAACACCGGGGAGCTGTTTTTT. Encoded protein: CASFTGYANTGELFF.

This clone was seen only once. The gene calls are TRBV5-1 and TRBJ2-3; 10 bases are shared with TRBD2. The V and J ends lost 1 base and 9 bases, in that order; junction bases with no gene match: 8. The germline V gene encodes CDR1 SGHRS and CDR2 YFSETQ. This CDR3 contains 15 residues. The DNA for the CDR3 is TGCGCCAGCAGCTTGAGCAGCGGGGGGGCCTTGACGCAGTATTTT. It translates to CASSLSSGGALTQYF.

The chain has TRBV6-1 and TRBJ1-4, with TRBD1 matching 8 bases. The junction had 6 bases not matched to a gene; V was cut back by 0 bases and J by 6 bases. In germline, CDR1 is MNHNS, CDR2 SASEGT. The CDR3 is 16 amino acids. The DNA for the CDR3 is TGTGCCAGCAGTGAAGCGGCAGGGGGCCGGGATGAAAAACTGTTTTTT. It translates to CASSEAAGGRDEKLFF.

The chain recombines TRBV4-1 with TRBJ2-7, with TRBD1 matching over 7 bases. CDR3 length equals 16 residues. Germline V gene sequence: CDR1 MGHRA, CDR2 YSYEKL. J lost 8 bases, V lost 0 bases, and 13 bases had no gene match. In DNA form, the CDR3 reads TGCGCCAGCAGCCAAGAAGCCCCTGACAGGGTTGGGCAGCAGTACTTC. Its translation: CASSQEAPDRVGQQYF.

Regarding this clone: A junction end diverges from the germline sequence, so it may reflect a read error. The CDR3 loop reads CASSFLLAGEGYHEQFF. In nucleotides, the CDR3 is TGCGCCAGCAGCTTTCTACTAGCGGGAGAAGGCTACCATGAGCAGTTCTTC. The gene calls are TRBV5-1 and TRBJ2-1; 11 bases fit TRBD2. In germline, CDR1 is SGHRS, CDR2 YFSETQ. This CDR3 spans 17 amino acids. Using reference TRBV5-1 and TRBJ2-1 for the parts outside the CDR3, the full variable domain is KAGVTQTPRYLIKTRGQQVTLSCSPISGHRSVSWYQQTPGQGLQFLFEYFSETQRNKGNFPGRFSGRQFSNSRSEMNVSTLELGDSALYLCASSFLLAGEGYHEQFFGPGTRLTVL.